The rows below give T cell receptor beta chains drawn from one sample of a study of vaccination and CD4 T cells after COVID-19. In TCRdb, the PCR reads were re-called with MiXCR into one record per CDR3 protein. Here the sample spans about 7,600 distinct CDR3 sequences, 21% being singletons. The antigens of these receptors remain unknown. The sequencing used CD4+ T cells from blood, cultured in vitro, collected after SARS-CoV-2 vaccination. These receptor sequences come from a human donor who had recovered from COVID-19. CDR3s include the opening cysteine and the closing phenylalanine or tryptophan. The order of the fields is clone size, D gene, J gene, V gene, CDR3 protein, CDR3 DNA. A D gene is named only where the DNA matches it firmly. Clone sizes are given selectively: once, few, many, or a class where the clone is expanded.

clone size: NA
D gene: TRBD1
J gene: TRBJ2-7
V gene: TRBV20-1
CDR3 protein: CSARRATGGGEQCF
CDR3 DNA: TGCAGTGCTAGGAGGGCTACAGGGGGTGGCGAGCAGTGCTTC

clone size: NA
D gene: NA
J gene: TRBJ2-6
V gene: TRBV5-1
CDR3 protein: CASSLGHSTGANVLTF
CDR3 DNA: TGCGCCAGCAGCTTGGGGCATTCTACTGGGGCCAACGTCCTGACTTTC

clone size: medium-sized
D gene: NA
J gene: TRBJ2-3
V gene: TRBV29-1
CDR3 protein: CSVETYTDTQYF
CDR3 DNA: TGCAGCGTTGAGACCTACACAGATACGCAGTATTTT

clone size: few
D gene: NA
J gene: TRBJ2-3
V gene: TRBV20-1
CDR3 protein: CSARVSTSTDTQYF
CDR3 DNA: TGCAGTGCTAGAGTAAGTACTAGCACAGATACGCAGTATTTT

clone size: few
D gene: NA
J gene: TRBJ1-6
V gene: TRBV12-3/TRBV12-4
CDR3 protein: CASSLGQLYNSPLHF
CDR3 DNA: TGTGCCAGCAGTTTAGGGCAGCTTTATAATTCACCCCTCCACTTT

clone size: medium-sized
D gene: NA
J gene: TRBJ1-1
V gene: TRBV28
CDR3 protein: CASSWGGGRGGTEAFF
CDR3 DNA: TGTGCCAGCAGTTGGGGGGGAGGCAGAGGCGGCACTGAAGCTTTCTTT

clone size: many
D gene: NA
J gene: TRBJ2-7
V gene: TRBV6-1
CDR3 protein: CASSQRGDGIKQYF
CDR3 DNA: TGTGCCAGCAGCCAAAGGGGTGATGGAATCAAGCAGTACTTC

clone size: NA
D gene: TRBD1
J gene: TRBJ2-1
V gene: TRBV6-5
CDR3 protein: CASSLLRGTGVLSNEQFF
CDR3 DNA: TGTGCCAGCAGTTTACTCCGAGGGACAGGGGTGTTGTCCAATGAGCAGTTCTTC

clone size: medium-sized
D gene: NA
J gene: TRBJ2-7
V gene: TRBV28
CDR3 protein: CASSAYRPGPSSSEQYF
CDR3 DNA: TGTGCCAGCAGTGCCTACCGACCCGGGCCCTCCAGCTCCGAGCAGTACTTC

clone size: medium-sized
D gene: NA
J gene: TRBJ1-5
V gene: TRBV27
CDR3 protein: CASSRLWAGVSNQPQHF
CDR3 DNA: TGTGCCAGCAGCCGACTATGGGCAGGGGTTAGCAATCAGCCCCAGCATTTT

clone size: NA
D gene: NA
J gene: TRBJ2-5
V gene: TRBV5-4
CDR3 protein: CASSLGQLQETQYF
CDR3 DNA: TGTGCCAGCAGCTTGGGACAGCTCCAAGAGACCCAGTACTTC

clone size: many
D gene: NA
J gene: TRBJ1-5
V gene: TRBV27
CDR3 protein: CASSASGSGGGNQPQHF
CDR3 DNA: TGTGCCAGCAGTGCTTCAGGATCAGGCGGGGGCAATCAGCCCCAGCATTTT

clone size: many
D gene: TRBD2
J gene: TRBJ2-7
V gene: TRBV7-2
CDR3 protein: CASSQTSGGSYEQYF
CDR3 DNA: TGTGCCAGCAGCCAAACTAGCGGGGGCTCCTACGAGCAGTACTTC

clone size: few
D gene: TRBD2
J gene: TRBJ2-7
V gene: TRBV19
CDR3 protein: CASSQASGRPSSYEQYF
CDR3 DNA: TGTGCCAGTAGTCAGGCTAGCGGGAGGCCGAGCTCCTACGAGCAGTACTTC

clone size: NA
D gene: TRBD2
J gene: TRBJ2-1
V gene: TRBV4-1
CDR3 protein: CASSQGPGAGGHNEQFF
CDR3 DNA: TGCGCCAGCAGCCAAGGTCCCGGGGCGGGAGGACACAATGAGCAGTTCTTC

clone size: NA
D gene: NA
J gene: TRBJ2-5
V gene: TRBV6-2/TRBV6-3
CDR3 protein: CASSYVRGRGETQYF
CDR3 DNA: TGTGCCAGCAGTTACGTCCGGGGACGAGGAGAGACCCAGTACTTC

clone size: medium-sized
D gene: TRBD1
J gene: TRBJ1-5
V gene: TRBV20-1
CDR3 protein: CGADRGLGNQPQHF
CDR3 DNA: TGCGGAGCGGACAGGGGGCTAGGCAATCAGCCCCAGCATTTT

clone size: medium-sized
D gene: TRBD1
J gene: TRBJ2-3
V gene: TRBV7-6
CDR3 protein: CASSQGQGLETDTQYF
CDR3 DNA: TGTGCCAGCAGCCAAGGACAGGGTTTAGAGACAGATACGCAGTATTTT

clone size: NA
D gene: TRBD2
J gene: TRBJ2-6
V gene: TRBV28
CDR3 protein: CASSRSGGGGANVLTF
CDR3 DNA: TGTGCCAGCAGCCGCAGCGGCGGGGGGGGGGCCAACGTCCTGACTTTC

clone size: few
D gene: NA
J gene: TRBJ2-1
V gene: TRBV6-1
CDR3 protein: CASSEVALVGMYNEQFF
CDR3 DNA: TGTGCCAGCAGTGAAGTCGCCTTGGTGGGAATGTACAATGAGCAGTTCTTC

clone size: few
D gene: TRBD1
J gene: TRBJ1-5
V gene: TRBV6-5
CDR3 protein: CASSYSGTGGGQPQHF
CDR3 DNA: TGTGCCAGCAGTTACTCGGGGACAGGGGGTGGTCAGCCCCAGCATTTT

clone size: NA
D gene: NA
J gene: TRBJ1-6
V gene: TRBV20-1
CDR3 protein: CSASPIGEQTVSPLHF
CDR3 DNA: TGCAGTGCTAGCCCTATCGGAGAACAAACGGTCTCACCCCTCCACTTT

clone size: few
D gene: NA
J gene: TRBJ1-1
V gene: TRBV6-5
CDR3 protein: CASSSRSDTEAFF
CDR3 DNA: TGTGCCAGCAGTTCGAGGAGCGACACTGAAGCTTTCTTT

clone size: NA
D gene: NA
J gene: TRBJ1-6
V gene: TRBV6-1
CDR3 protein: CASSEAVWDRTSYNSPLHF
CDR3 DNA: TGTGCCAGCAGTGAAGCCGTATGGGATCGCACCTCCTATAATTCACCCCTCCACTTT

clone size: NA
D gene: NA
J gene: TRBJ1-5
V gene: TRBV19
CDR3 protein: CASSIYRERGNQPQHF
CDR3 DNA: TGTGCCAGTAGTATATACAGGGAGCGAGGCAATCAGCCCCAGCATTTT

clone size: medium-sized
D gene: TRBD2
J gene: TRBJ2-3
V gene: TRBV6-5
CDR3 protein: CASSYGTTSTDTQYF
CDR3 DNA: TGTGCCAGCAGTTACGGGACTACTAGCACAGATACGCAGTATTTT

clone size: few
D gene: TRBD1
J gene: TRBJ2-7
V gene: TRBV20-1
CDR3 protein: CSARGGIGTGRYEQYF
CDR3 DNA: TGCAGTGCTAGAGGAGGCATCGGGACAGGTCGCTACGAGCAGTACTTC

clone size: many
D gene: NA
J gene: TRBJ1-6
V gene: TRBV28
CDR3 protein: CASSAGTGNSPLHF
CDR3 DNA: TGTGCCAGCAGTGCCGGGACGGGCAATTCACCCCTCCACTTT

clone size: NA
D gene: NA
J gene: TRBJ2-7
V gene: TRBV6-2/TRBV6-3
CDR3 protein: CASSYQRTVAYEQYF
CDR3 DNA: TGTGCCAGCAGTTATCAAAGGACAGTTGCCTACGAGCAGTACTTC

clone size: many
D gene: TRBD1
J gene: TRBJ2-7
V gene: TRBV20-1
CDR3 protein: CSARDVGTGVHEQYF
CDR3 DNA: TGCAGTGCTAGGGATGTCGGGACAGGGGTCCACGAGCAGTACTTC

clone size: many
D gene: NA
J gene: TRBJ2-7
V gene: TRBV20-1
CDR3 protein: CSARKDGDPYEQYF
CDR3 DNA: TGCAGTGCTAGAAAGGACGGGGATCCCTACGAGCAGTACTTC

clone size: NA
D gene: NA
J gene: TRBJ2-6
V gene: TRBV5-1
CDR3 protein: CASSEQGWAGANVLTF
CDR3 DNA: TGCGCCAGCAGCGAACAGGGTTGGGCTGGGGCCAACGTCCTGACTTTC

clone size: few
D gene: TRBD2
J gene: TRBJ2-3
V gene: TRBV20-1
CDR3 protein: CSASPGLAGGRTDTQYF
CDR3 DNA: TGCAGTGCTAGCCCGGGACTAGCGGGGGGGCGGACAGATACGCAGTATTTT

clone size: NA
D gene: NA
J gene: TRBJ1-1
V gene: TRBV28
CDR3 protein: CASSYWGMNTEAFF
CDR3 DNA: TGTGCCAGCAGTTACTGGGGCATGAACACTGAAGCTTTCTTT

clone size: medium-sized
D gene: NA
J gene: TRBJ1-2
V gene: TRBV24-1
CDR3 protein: CATSDNGRRGYTF
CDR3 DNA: TGTGCCACCAGTGACAACGGACGGAGGGGCTACACCTTC

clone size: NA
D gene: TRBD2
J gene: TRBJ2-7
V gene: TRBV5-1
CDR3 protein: CASRALTSDVGEQYF
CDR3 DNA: TGCGCCAGCAGAGCCCTTACTAGCGATGTGGGCGAGCAGTACTTC

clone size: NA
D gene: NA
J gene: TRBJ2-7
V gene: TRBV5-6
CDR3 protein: CASSLRGREAWEQYF
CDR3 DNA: TGTGCCAGCAGCCTCCGGGGTAGGGAGGCGTGGGAGCAGTACTTC

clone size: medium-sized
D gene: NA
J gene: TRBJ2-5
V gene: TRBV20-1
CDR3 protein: CSAKSRGNEETQYF
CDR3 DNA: TGCAGTGCTAAATCCCGGGGCAATGAAGAGACCCAGTACTTC

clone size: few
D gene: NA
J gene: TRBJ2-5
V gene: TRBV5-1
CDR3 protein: CASSLAETQYF
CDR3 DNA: TGCGCCAGCAGCTTGGCGGAGACCCAGTACTTC

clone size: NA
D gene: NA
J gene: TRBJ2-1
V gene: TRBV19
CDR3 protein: CASSIGGASRSNEQFF
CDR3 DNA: TGTGCCAGTAGTATAGGGGGGGCTAGCAGGAGCAATGAGCAGTTCTTC

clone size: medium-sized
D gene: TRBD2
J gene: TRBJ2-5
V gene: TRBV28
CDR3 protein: CASTPGRYSGEETQYF
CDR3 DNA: TGTGCCAGCACCCCCGGCAGGTATAGCGGGGAAGAGACCCAGTACTTC

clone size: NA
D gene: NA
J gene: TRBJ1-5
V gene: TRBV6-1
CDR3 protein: CASSELGRNQPQHF
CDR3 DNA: TGTGCCAGCAGTGAATTAGGGCGCAATCAGCCCCAGCATTTT